Included here is one T cell receptor (beta chain) sequence, with context. Sequencing used immunoSEQ multiplex PCR; TCRdb keeps in-frame clones, though not all of them. Of some 80,000 clones listed, about 93% are singletons. V lost 0 bases and J lost 1; bases outside the gene matches: 1. Germline assignment: CDR1 SGHRS and CDR2 YFSETQ. The CDR3 has 15 residues. This sample is part of a study of brain T cells in children with intractable seizures. The chain recombines TRBV5-1 with TRBJ1-3; 7 positions match TRBD1. The sample consisted of peripheral blood, taken at surgery. The receptor's source is a girl between 2 and 10 years old with Rasmussen encephalitis and intractable seizures. The CDR3 loop reads CASSLETGSGNTIYF. The CDR3 nucleotides read TGCGCCAGCAGCTTGGAGACAGGGTCTGGAAACACCATATATTTT.